A single sample is the source of the 13 T cell receptor beta chains below, sequenced in a study of blood T cell repertoires in COVID-19. Produced via immunoSEQ multiplex PCR; TCRdb's table is partial and in-frame only. The table shows over 110,000 clones, with roughly 84% occurring only once. Input material: PBMCs or T cells enriched from blood (not recorded which). The receptors shown here come from a man aged 35 to 55 with acute COVID-19.

The chain links TRBV13 to TRBJ1-3, with D perhaps matching TRBD1 (5 bases). The V gene's germline CDR1 is PRHDT and CDR2 FYEKMQ (reference sequence). V was clipped by 6 bases and J by 3 bases, with 9 bases between them. The CDR3 is 13 amino acids. CDR3 sequence reads: CASRRGRGNTIYF. CDR3 DNA sequence: TGTGCCAGCAGGCGGGGACGTGGAAACACCATATATTTT. Complete variable domain (other parts from reference TRBV13 and TRBJ1-3): AAGVIQSPRHLIKEKRETATLKCYPIPRHDTVYWYQQGPGQDPQFLISFYEKMQSDKGSIPDRFSAQQFSDYHSELNMSSLELGDSALYFCASRRGRGNTIYFGEGSWLTVV.

The gene calls are TRBV3-1 (or the pseudogene TRBV3-2) and TRBJ2-7; TRBD2 aligns across 11 bases. The CDR3 contains 13 residues. Germline V gives CDR1 LGHDT, CDR2 YNNKEL (reference sequence). The V gene end was trimmed by 4 bases and the J gene end by 5 bases; junction bases not matched to a gene: 1. The CDR3 reads CASSLLAGDEQYF. CDR3 coding DNA: TGTGCCAGCAGCCTACTAGCGGGAGACGAGCAGTACTTC.

The J gene is TRBJ1-2, the V gene TRBV5-1; unclear D gene. Trimming removed 0 bases from V and 5 bases from J, with 11 bases in between. The CDR3 totals 14 residues. Germline V lookup: CDR1 SGHRS, CDR2 YFSETQ. The CDR3 here is CASSLAGRSYGYTF. CDR3 nucleotide sequence: TGCGCCAGCAGCTTGGCCGGCAGGTCTTATGGCTACACCTTC.

This clone was observed a handful of times. The V call is TRBV4-1, the J call TRBJ2-7; D is possibly TRBD1 (5 bases). V was trimmed by 1 base and J by 4 bases, leaving 8 bases between them. The germline gives CDR1 MGHRA, CDR2 YSYEKL. The CDR3 has 13 residues. The CDR3 region is CASSQATDYEQYF. CDR3 bases: TGCGCCAGCAGCCAAGCGACAGATTACGAGCAGTACTTC.

The chain links TRBV7-8 to TRBJ2-7, with D possibly TRBD2 on 5 matching bases. CDR1 is SGHVS, CDR2 FQNEAQ, per germline. The CDR3 loop spans 15 amino acids. Deletions cut 4 bases from V and 7 bases from J, with 20 bases between. CDR3 region: CASSSLRSLTGEQYF. The DNA of the CDR3 is TGTGCCAGCAGCTCCCTTAGGAGTCTCACGGGAGAGCAGTACTTC. The full variable domain, completed using reference TRBV7-8 and TRBJ2-7, is GAGVSQSPRYKVAKRGQDVALRCDPISGHVSLFWYQQALGQGPEFLTYFQNEAQLDKSGLPSDRFFAERPEGSVSTLKIQRTQQEDSAVYLCASSSLRSLTGEQYFGPGTRLTVT.

This clone was detected only once. The V gene is TRBV2, the J gene TRBJ1-5; 8 bases map to TRBD1. This CDR3 comprises 13 residues. With 6 bases clipped from V and 7 bases from J, the junction kept 5 bases outside the gene matches. Germline V lookup: CDR1 SNHLY, CDR2 FYNNEI. The CDR3 protein is CASRLDREQPQHF. The CDR3 DNA reads TGTGCCAGCAGACTGGACAGGGAGCAGCCCCAGCATTTT.

The gene calls are TRBV19 and TRBJ1-6; D unclear. The CDR3 spans 12 residues. CDR1 is LNHDA and CDR2 is SQIVND in the germline V gene (reference sequence). The V and J ends lost 5 bases and 3 bases respectively, with 2 bases between them. The CDR3 coding sequence is TGTGCCAGTAGTCTCTATAATTCACCCCTCCACTTT. This encodes CASSLYNSPLHF.

V usage is TRBV5-1 and J usage is TRBJ2-1, with 9 bases identical to TRBD1. This CDR3 has 18 residues. The V and J ends lost 0 bases and 8 bases, in that order; junction bases with no gene match: 15. The germline V gene has CDR1 SGHRS and CDR2 YFSETQ. CDR3: CASSLETNVYRGLDEQFF. The CDR3 coding sequence is TGCGCCAGCAGCTTGGAAACGAACGTCTACAGGGGGCTCGATGAGCAGTTCTTC.

This chain uses TRBV18 with TRBJ2-6; D gene ambiguous. Between the trimmed V and J ends, which lost 4 bases and 0 bases, there was a span of 10 bases. This CDR3 comprises 16 residues. The germline V gene has CDR1 KGHSH and CDR2 LQKENI. CDR3 protein: CASSLTQRSGANVLTF. CDR3 sequence (DNA): TGTGCCAGCTCACTAACTCAGCGCTCTGGGGCCAACGTCCTGACTTTC.

The gene calls are TRBV5-1 and TRBJ1-1; the D is unclear. Germline V gene sequence: CDR1 SGHRS, CDR2 YFSETQ. The germline V and J ends were trimmed by 0 bases and 1 base, with 10 bases remaining between them. The CDR3 consists of 15 residues. DNA for the CDR3: TGCGCCAGCAGCTTGGTTCCGGGGTCGAACACTGAAGCTTTCTTT. Protein product: CASSLVPGSNTEAFF.

V is TRBV7-9 and J is TRBJ1-1; the D gene is possibly TRBD1 (6 bases). The V end lost 4 bases, the J end lost 7 bases, and 10 bases lay between the germline ends. The CDR3 loop spans 12 amino acids. Germline CDR1 and CDR2: SEHNR and FQNEAQ (reference sequence). The CDR3 bases are TGTGCCAGCAGCTCGACAGGTCGTGAAGCTTTCTTT. It translates to CASSSTGREAFF.

The chain joins TRBV9 to TRBJ1-3, with D possibly being TRBD1 (5 bases). Germline lookup yields CDR1 SGDLS and CDR2 YYNGEE. V was shortened by 0 bases and J by 9 bases, with 13 bases between the two germline ends. The CDR3 runs 14 residues. The CDR3, as DNA: TGTGCCAGCAGCGTAGGTTGGGGCTCTAGCACCATATATTTT. Translating gives CASSVGWGSSTIYF.

This clone was observed a handful of times. The chain uses TRBV5-1 and TRBJ1-4, with D unclear. Trimming took 4 bases from V and 2 from J, leaving 12 bases between them. The CDR3 has 15 amino acids. The V gene's germline CDR1 is SGHRS and CDR2 YFSETQ. The CDR3 reads CASSREGRTNEKLFF. The DNA for the CDR3 is TGCGCCAGCAGCCGGGAAGGAAGGACTAATGAAAAACTGTTTTTT.